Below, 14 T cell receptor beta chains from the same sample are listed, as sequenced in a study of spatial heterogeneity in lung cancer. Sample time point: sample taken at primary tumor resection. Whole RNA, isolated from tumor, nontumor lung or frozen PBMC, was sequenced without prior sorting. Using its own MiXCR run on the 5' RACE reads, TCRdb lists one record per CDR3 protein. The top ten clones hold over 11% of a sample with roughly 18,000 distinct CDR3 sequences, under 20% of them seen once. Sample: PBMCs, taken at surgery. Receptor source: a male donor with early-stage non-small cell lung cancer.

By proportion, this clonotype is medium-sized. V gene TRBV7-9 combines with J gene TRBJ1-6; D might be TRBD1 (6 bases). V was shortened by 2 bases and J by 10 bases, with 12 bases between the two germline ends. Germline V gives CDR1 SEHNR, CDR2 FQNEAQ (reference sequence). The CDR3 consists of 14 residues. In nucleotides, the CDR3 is TGTGCCAGCAGCTTACAACAGGGAAACTCACCCCTCCACTTT. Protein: CASSLQQGNSPLHF.

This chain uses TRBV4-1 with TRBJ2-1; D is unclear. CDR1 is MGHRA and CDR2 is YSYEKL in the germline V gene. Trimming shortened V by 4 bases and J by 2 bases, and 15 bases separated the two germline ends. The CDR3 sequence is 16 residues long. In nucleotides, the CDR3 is TGCGCCAGCAGCCTCAGTCTAGGCCCCCCCTACAATGAGCAGTTCTTC. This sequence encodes CASSLSLGPPYNEQFF.

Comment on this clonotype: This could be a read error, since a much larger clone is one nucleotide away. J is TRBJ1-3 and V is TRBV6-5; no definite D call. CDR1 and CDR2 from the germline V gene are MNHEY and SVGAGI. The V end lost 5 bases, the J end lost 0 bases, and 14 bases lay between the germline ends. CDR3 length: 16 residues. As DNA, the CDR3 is TGTGCCAGCAGTGCCTCGGTCGGAAGCTCTGGAAACACCATATATTTT. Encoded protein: CASSASVGSSGNTIYF.

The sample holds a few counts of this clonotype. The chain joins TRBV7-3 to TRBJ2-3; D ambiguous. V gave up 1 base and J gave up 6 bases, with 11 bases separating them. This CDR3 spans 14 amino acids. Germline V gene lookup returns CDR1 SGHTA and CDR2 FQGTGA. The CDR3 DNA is TGTGCCAGCAGCTTAAATCCCTCCTGGGATACGCAGTATTTT. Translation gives CASSLNPSWDTQYF.

The CDR3 is CASSGGLAAYEQYF. The CDR3 DNA follows: TGTGCCAGCAGTGGGGGACTCGCCGCCTACGAGCAGTACTTC. The V call is TRBV6-2 or TRBV6-3, the J call TRBJ2-7; tentative D call: TRBD2 (6 bases). Germline values: CDR1 MNHEY, CDR2 SVGEGT. The ends were cut back, 5 bases at V and 2 bases at J, with 13 bases in the middle. The CDR3 is 14 amino acids.

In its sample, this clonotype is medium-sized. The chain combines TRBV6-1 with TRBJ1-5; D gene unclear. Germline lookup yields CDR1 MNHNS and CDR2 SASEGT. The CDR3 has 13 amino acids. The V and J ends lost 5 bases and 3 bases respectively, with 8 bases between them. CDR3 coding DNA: TGTGCCAGCAGTTTACTGGTCAATCAGCCCCAGCATTTT. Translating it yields CASSLLVNQPQHF.

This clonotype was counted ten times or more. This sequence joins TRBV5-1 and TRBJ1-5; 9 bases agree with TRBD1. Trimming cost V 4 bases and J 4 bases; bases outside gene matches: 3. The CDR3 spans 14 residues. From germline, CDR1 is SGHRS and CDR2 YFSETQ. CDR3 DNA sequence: TGCGCCAGCAGCGCCGGGACAGGGAATCAGCCCCAGCATTTT. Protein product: CASSAGTGNQPQHF.

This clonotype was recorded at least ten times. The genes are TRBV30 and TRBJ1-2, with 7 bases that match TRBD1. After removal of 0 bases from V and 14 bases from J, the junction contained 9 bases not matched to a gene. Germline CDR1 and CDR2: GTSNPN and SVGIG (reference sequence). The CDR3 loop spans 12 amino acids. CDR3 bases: TGTGCCTGGAGTGTAGGGGGAGGGGGCCGTACCTTC. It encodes CAWSVGGGGRTF.

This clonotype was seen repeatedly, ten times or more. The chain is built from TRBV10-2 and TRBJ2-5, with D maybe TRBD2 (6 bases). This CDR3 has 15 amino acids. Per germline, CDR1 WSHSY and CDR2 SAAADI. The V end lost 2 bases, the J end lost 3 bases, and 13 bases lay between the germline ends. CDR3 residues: CASSEEGGRKETQYF. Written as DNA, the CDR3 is TGCGCCAGCAGTGAGGAGGGAGGCCGCAAAGAGACCCAGTACTTC.

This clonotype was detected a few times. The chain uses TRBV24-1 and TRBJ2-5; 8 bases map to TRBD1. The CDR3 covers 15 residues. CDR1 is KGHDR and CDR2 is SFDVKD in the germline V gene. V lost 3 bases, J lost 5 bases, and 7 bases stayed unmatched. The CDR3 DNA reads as TGTGCCACCAGTGATGCTACAGGGGGACGGGAGACCCAGTACTTC. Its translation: CATSDATGGRETQYF.

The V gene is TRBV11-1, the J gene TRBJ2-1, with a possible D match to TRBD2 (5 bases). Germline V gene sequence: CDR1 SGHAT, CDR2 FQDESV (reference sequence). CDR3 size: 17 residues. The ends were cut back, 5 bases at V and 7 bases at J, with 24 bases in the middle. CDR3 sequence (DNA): TGTGCCAGCAGCCCACGCCTAGCTCTCCTGATTACAAATGAGCAGTTCTTC. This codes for CASSPRLALLITNEQFF.

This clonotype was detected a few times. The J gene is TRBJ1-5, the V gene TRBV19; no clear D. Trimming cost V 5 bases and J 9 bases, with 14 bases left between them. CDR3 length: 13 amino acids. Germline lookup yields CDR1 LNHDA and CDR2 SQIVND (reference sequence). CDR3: CASSGLGIWPQHF. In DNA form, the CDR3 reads TGTGCCAGTAGTGGCCTCGGTATCTGGCCCCAGCATTTT.

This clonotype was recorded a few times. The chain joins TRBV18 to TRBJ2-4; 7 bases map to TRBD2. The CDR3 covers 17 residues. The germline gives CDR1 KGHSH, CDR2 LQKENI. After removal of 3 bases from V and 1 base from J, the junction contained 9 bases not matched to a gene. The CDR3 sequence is CASSPGGKYDAKNIQYF. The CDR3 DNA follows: TGTGCCAGCTCACCGGGGGGGAAATATGACGCCAAAAACATTCAGTACTTC.

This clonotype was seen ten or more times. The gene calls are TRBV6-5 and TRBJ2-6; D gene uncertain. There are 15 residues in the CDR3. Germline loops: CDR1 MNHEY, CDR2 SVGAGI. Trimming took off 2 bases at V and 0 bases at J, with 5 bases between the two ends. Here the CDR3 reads CASSYGFSGANVLTF. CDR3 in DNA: TGTGCCAGCAGTTACGGGTTCTCTGGGGCCAACGTCCTGACTTTC.